This record looks at one T cell receptor (beta chain) sequence and its context. Other DNA sequences from this sample encode an identical CDR3 as well. The data were obtained in a study of shared clonotypes between healthy human individuals. The trim removed 4 bases at V and 0 bases at J, leaving 1 base unmatched. Germline CDR1 and CDR2: SNHLY and FYNNEI. CDR3 length equals 14 residues. Donors were Caucasian adults residing in Nashville, Tennessee, USA. How the authors handled the data: Without quality scores, immunoSEQ junctional reads could not be filtered like full-length reads. Sequencing used immunoSEQ multiplex PCR; TCRdb keeps in-frame clones, though not all of them. V and J calls plus clone size are reproduced from that table; the DNA served to infer D and trimming. The sample lists 2.3 million or so clones, approximately 93% occurring once.

The sequenced material came from naive CD4+ T cells from PBMCs. Subset in this sample: CD45RA+ positively selected. The receptor's source is a man aged 18 to 35 in good health. Some clones in this sample may be carry-over from other donors' samples. The chain is built from TRBV2 and TRBJ2-7, with TRBD2 matching over 9 bases. CDR3: CASSGSGSSYEQYF. CDR3 nucleotide sequence: TGTGCCAGCAGTGGTAGCGGGAGCTCCTACGAGCAGTACTTC.